Reported below is one TCR beta chain. Its cognate antigen is unknown. This entry belongs to a study of cytomegalovirus exposure and HLA in healthy donors. Overall study context: Findings of an earlier analysis included roughly 120 million unique TCR beta sequences from roughly 200 million T cells. Study conclusions and caveats: In a later analysis, TCR beta V- and J-gene trimming showed a link to a missense DCLRE1C variant. Across donors, sequencing depth was assumed by presence/absence analyses to be roughly uniform.

PCR primers comprised 60 Vbeta and 13 Jbeta primers. Produced via immunoSEQ multiplex PCR; TCRdb's table is partial and in-frame only. Recorded for this sample: about 55,000 clones. Despite likely unrecorded immune exposures, the donors were nominally healthy at the time of sampling. Germline assignment: CDR1 KGHSH and CDR2 LQKENI. V shed 3 bases and J shed 3 bases, with 17 bases lying between them. The CDR3 loop spans 16 amino acids. The origin of this receptor is a man between 50 and 59 years old in good health and CMV-seropositive. The rearrangement uses TRBV18 and TRBJ1-2, with a possible D match to TRBD1 (6 bases). The sequencing input was PBMCs. The CDR3 loop is CASSPSPGHRDYGYTF. The CDR3, as DNA: TGTGCCAGCTCACCTTCCCCGGGACACCGGGACTATGGCTACACCTTC.